There are a few counts of the clone carrying this T cell receptor beta chain. This record belongs to a study of blood T cell repertoires in COVID-19. For the study at large: Acute and convalescent COVID-19 samples came from the United States, Italy and Spain.

Authors' methods: The authors estimated nucleated cell counts from reference gene primer amplification. Method: immunoSEQ multiplex PCR; TCRdb's copy keeps in-frame clones and lacks some. The V and J calls and clone size were taken over from that table, and D and trimming were inferred from the DNA. The data show roughly 100,000 clones, about 79% seen once. V dropped 7 bases and J dropped 1; count of bases not matched to a gene: 8. Germline V gives CDR1 LNHDA, CDR2 SQIVND (reference sequence). CDR3 length: 15 amino acids. This chain joins TRBV19 and TRBJ1-1; TRBD1 matches at 8 bases. What was sequenced was peripheral blood. The TCR comes from a man older than 75 with COVID-19, enrolled during active disease. The CDR3 spells CASTRTGTGNTEAFF. The CDR3 bases are TGTGCCAGTACCCGGACCGGGACAGGGAACACTGAAGCTTTCTTT. The variable domain in full, with the rest retrieved from reference TRBV19 and TRBJ1-1, is DGGITQSPKYLFRKEGQNVTLSCEQNLNHDAMYWYRQDPGQGLRLIYYSQIVNDFQKGDIAEGYSVSREKKESFPLTVTSAQKNPTAFYLCASTRTGTGNTEAFFGQGTRLTVV.